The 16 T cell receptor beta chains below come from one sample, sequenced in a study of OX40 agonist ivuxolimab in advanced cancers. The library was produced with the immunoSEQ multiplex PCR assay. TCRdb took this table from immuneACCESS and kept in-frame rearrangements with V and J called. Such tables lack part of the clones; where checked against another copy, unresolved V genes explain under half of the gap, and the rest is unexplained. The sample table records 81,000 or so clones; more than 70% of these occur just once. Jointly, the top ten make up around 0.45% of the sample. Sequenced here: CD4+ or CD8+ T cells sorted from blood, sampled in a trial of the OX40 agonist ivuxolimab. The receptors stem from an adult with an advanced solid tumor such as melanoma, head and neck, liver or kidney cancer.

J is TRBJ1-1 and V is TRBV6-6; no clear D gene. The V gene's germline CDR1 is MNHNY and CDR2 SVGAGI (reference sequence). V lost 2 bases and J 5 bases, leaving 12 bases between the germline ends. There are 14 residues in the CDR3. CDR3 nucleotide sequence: TGTGCCAGCAGTTACACGAAAGAAGGGACTGAAGCTTTCTTT. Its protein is CASSYTKEGTEAFF.

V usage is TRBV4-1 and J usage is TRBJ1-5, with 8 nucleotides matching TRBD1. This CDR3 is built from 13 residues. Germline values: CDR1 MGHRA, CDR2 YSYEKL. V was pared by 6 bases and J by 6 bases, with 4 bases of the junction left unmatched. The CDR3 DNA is TGCGCCAGCAGTACAGGGGGAGGTCAGCCCCAGCATTTT. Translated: CASSTGGGQPQHF.

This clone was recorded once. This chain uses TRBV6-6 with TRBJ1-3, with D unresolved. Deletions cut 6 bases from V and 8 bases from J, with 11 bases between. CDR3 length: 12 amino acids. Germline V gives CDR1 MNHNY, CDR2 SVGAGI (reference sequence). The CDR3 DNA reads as TGTGCCAGCAGAACCCCCGGGGACACCATATATTTT. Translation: CASRTPGDTIYF.

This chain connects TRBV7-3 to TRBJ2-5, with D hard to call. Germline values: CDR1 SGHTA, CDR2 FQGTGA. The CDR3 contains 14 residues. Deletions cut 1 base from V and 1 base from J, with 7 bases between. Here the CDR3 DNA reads TGTGCCAGCAGCTTAAGCAGGTCCCAAGAGACCCAGTACTTC. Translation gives CASSLSRSQETQYF. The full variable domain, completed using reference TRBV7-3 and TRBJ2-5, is GAGVSQTPSNKVTEKGKYVELRCDPISGHTALYWYRQSLGQGPEFLIYFQGTGAADDSGLPNDRFFAVRPEGSVSTLKIQRTERGDSAVYLCASSLSRSQETQYFGPGTRLLVL.

The CDR3 loop reads CASSEQGGNGEKLFF. CDR3 nucleotides: TGCGCCAGCAGCGAACAGGGGGGGAATGGTGAAAAACTGTTTTTT. The genes are TRBV5-1 and TRBJ1-4, with 8 bases fitting TRBD1. After removal of 4 bases from V and 7 bases from J, the junction contained 9 bases not matched to a gene. The germline V gene has CDR1 SGHRS and CDR2 YFSETQ. The CDR3 consists of 15 residues.

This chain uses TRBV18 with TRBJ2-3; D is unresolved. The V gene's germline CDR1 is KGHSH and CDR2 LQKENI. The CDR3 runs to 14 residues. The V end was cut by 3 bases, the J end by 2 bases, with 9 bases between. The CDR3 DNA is TGTGCCAGCTCACCGGACCGCAACACAGATACGCAGTATTTT. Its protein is CASSPDRNTDTQYF.

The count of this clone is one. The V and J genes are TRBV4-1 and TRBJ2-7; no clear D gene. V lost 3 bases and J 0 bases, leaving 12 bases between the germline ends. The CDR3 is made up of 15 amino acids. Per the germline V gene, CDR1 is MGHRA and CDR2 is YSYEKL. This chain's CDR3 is CASSQRPGSSYEQYF. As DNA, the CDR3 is TGCGCCAGCAGCCAGCGCCCAGGCAGCTCCTACGAGCAGTACTTC.

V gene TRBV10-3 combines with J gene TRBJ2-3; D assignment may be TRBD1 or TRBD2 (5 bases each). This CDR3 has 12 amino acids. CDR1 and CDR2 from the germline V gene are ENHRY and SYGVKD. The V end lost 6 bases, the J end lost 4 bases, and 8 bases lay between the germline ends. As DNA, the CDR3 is TGTGCCATCAGAAGGGACCCAGATACGCAGTATTTT. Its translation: CAIRRDPDTQYF.

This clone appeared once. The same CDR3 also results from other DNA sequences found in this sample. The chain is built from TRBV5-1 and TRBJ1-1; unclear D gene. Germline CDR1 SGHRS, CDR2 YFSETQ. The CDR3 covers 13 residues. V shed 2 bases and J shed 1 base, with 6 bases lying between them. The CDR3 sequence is CASSFSGNTEAFF. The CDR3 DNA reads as TGCGCCAGCAGCTTCTCAGGGAACACTGAAGCTTTCTTT.

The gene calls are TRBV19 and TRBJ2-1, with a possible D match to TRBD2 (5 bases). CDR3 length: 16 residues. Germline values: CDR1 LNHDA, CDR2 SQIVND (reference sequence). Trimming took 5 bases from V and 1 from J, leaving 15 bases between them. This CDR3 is CASSRAGLSSYNEQFF. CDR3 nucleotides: TGTGCCAGTAGTCGCGCCGGACTTTCTTCCTACAATGAGCAGTTCTTC.

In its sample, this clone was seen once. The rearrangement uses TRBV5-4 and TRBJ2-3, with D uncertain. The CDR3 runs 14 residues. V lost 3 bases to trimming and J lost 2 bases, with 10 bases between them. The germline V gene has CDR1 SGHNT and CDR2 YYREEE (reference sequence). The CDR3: CASSSRDNTDTQYF. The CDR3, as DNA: TGTGCCAGCAGCTCAAGGGATAACACAGATACGCAGTATTTT.

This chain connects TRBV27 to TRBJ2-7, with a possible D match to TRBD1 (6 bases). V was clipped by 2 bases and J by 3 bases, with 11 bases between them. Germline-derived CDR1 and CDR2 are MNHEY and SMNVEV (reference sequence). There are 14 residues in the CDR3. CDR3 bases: TGTGCCAGCAGTTTAGCCCCGGACAGCTACGAGCAGTACTTC. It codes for CASSLAPDSYEQYF.

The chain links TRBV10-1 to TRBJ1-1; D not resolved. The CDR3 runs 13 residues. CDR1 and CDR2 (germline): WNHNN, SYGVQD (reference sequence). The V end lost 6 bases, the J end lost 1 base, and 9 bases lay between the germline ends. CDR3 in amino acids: CASSPSQNTEAFF. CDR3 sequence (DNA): TGCGCCAGCAGCCCCAGTCAGAACACTGAAGCTTTCTTT.

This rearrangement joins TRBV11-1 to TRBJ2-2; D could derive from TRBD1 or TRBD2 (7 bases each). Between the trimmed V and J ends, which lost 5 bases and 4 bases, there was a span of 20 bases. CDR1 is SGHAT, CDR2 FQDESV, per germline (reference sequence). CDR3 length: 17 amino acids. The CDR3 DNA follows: TGTGCCAGCAGCCCCAGGGGGGGGGCCCTCCTCACCGGGGAGCTGTTTTTT. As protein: CASSPRGGALLTGELFF.

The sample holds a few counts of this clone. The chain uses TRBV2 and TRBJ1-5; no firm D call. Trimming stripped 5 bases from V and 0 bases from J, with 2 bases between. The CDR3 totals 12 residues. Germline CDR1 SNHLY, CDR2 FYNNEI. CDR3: CASSNSNQPQHF. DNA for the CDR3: TGTGCCAGCAGTAATAGCAATCAGCCCCAGCATTTT.

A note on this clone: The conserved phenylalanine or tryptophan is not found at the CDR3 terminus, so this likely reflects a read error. CDR3 coding DNA: TGTGCCAGAGGGACAGAAAATTCACCCCTCCACCTT. It translates to CARGTENSPLHL. The chain has TRBV2 and TRBJ1-6; TRBD1 aligns across 7 bases. This CDR3 comprises 12 residues. Germline values: CDR1 SNHLY, CDR2 FYNNEI. Germline trimming cut 9 bases from V and 7 bases from J; bases unmatched to any gene: 3.